This T cell receptor (beta chain) originates from a study of blood T cell repertoires in COVID-19. The table lists this clone with a few counts. TCRdb keeps only in-frame clones here, not all; method: immunoSEQ multiplex PCR. The sample yields approximately 360,000 clones, roughly four fifths seen once. Per germline, CDR1 MNHEY and CDR2 SMNVEV (reference sequence). This CDR3 region has 18 residues. J lost 1 base, V lost 6 bases, and 13 bases had no gene match. This TCR came from a woman between 45 and 65 years old who had recovered from COVID-19. The V call is TRBV27, the J call TRBJ2-7, with 12 bases identical to TRBD2. Input material: PBMCs or T cells enriched from blood (not recorded which). Written as DNA, the CDR3 is TGTGCCAGCAGGAGTCTTACCACTACTAGCGGGAGGTCCTACGAGCAGTACTTC. Translating gives CASRSLTTTSGRSYEQYF.